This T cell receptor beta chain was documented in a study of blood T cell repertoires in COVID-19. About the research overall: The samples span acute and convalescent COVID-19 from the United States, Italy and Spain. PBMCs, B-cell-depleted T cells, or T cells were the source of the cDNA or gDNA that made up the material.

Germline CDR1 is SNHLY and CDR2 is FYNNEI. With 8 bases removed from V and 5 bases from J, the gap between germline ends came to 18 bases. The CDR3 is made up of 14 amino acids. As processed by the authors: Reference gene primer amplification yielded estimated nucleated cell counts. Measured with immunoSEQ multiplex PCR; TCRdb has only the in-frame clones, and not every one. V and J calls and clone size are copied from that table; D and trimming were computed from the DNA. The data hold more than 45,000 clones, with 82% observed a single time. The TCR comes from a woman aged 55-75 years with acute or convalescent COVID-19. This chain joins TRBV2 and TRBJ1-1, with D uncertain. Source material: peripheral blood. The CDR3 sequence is CASATRRQVTEAFF. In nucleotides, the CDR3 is TGTGCCAGCGCGACCCGGCGCCAGGTAACTGAAGCTTTCTTT. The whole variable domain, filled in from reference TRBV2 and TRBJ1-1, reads EPEVTQTPSHQVTQMGQEVILRCVPISNHLYFYWYRQILGQKVEFLVSFYNNEISEKSEIFDDQFSVERPDGSNFTLKIRSTKLEDSAMYFCASATRRQVTEAFFGQGTRLTVV.